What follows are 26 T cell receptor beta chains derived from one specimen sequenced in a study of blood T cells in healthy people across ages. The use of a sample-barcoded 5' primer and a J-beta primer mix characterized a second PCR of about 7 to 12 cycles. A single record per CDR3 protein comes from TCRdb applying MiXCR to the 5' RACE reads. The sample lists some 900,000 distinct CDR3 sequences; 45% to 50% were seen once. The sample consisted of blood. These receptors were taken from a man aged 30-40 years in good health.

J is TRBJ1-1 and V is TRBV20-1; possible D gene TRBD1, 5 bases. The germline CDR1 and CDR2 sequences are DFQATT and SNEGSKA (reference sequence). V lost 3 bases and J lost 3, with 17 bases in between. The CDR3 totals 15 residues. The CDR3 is CSASPPGVGDTEAFF. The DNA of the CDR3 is TGCAGTGCTAGTCCCCCGGGGGTGGGTGACACTGAAGCTTTCTTT.

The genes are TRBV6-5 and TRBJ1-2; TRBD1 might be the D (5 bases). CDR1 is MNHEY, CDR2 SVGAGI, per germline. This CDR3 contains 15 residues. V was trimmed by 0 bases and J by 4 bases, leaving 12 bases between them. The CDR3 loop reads CASSYSLTGGYGYTF. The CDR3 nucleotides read TGTGCCAGCAGTTACTCTCTTACGGGGGGCTATGGCTACACCTTC.

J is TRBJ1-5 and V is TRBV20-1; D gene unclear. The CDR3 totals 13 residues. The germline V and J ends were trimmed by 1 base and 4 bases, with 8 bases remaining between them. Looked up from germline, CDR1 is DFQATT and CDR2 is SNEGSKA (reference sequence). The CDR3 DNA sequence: TGCAGTGCTAGAGTATTAGAGAATCAGCCCCAGCATTTT. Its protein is CSARVLENQPQHF.

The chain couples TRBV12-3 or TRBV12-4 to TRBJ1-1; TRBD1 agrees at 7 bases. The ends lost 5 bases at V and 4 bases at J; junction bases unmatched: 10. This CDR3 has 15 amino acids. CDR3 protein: CASSTSTGVGTEAFF. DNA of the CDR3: TGTGCCAGCAGTACTTCCACAGGGGTTGGCACTGAAGCTTTCTTT.

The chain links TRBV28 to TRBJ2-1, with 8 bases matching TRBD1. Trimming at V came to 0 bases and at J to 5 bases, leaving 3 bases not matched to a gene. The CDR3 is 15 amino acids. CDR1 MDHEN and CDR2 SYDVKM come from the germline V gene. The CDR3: CASSLWQGANNEQFF. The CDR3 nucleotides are TGTGCCAGCAGTTTATGGCAGGGGGCCAACAATGAGCAGTTCTTC.

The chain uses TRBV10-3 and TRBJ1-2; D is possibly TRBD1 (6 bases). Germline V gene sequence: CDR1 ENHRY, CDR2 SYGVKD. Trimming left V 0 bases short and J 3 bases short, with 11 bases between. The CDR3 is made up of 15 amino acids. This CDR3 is CAISESLQGDYGYTF. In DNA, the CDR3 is TGTGCCATCAGTGAGTCTTTACAGGGAGACTATGGCTACACCTTC.

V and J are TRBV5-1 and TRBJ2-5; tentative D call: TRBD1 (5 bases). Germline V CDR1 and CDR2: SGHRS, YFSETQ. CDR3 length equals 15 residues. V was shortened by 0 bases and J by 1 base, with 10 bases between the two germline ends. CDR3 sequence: CASSLGGQGQETQYF. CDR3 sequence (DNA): TGCGCCAGCAGCTTGGGGGGCCAGGGCCAAGAGACCCAGTACTTC.

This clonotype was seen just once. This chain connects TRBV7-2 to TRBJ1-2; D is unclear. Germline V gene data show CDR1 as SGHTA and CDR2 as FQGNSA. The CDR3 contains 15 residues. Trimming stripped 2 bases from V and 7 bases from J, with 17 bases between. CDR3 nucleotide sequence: TGTGCCAGCAGCTTACACGTGGGTCTCTTGGGTGGCTACACCTTC. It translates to CASSLHVGLLGGYTF.

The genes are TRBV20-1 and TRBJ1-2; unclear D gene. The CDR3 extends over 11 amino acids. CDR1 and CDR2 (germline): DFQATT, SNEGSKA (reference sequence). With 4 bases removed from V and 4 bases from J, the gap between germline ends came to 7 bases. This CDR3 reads CSANSLYGYTF. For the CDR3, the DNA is TGCAGTGCTAACAGCCTCTATGGCTACACCTTC.

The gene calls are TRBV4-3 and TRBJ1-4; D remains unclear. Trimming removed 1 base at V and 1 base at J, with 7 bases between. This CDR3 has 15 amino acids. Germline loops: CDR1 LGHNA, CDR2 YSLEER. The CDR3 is CASSQVDQTNEKLFF. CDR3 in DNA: TGCGCCAGCAGCCAAGTAGACCAAACTAATGAAAAACTGTTTTTT.

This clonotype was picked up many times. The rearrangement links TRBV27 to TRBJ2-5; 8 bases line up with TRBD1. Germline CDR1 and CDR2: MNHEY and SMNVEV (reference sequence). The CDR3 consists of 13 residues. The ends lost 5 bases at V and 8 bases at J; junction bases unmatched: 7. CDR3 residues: CASSQDRASTQYF. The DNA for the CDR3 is TGTGCCAGCAGTCAGGACAGGGCCAGTACCCAGTACTTC.

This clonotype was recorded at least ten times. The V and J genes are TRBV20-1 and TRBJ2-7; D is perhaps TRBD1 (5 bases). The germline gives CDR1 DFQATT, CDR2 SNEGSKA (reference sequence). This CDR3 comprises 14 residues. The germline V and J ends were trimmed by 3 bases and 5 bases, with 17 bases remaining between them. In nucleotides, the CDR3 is TGCAGTGCTAGTCCTTGGCAGGGTCCCAACGAGCAGTACTTC. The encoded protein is CSASPWQGPNEQYF.

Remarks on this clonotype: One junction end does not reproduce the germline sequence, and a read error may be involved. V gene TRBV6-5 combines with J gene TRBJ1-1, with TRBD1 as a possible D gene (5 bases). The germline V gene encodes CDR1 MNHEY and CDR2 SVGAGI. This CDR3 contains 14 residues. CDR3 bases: TGTGCCGGCAGTACGGTCGGGGCATGGACTGAAGCTTTCTTT. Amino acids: CAGSTVGAWTEAFF.

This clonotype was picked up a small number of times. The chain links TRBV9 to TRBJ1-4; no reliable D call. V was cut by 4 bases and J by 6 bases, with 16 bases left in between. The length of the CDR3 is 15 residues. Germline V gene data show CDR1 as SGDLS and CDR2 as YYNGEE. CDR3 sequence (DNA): TGTGCCAGCAGCCCCCGAAGGGATACTCATGAAAAACTGTTTTTT. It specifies CASSPRRDTHEKLFF.

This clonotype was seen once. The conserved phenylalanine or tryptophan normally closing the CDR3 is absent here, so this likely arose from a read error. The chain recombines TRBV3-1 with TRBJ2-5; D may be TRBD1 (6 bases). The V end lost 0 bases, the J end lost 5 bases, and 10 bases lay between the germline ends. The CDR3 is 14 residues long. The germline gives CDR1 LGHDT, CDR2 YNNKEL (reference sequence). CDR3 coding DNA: TGTGCCAGCAGCCAAGAGGGGACATTGGAGACCCAGTACTGC. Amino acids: CASSQEGTLETQYC.

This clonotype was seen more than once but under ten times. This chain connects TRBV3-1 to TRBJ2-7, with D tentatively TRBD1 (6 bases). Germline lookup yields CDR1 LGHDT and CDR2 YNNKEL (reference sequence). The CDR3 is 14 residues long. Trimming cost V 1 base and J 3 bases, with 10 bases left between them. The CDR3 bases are TGTGCCAGCAGCCAAGTTGGCAGGGGCTACGAGCAGTACTTC. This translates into CASSQVGRGYEQYF.

The CDR3 DNA reads as TGTGCCAGCAGTTTGGGGGGGGATAAGTACGAGCAGTACTTC. Protein sequence: CASSLGGDKYEQYF. V usage is TRBV28 and J usage is TRBJ2-7, with 7 bases identical to TRBD2. The CDR3 totals 14 residues. Germline V CDR1 and CDR2: MDHEN, SYDVKM. V gave up 3 bases and J gave up 4 bases; unmatched junction bases: 6.

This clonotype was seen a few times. In nucleotides, the CDR3 is TGCAGCGTTGCCCGAGGGGGCTTGGGCACTGAAGCTTTCTTT. Translated: CSVARGGLGTEAFF. The genes are TRBV29-1 and TRBJ1-1; TRBD1 aligns across 7 bases. This CDR3 is 14 amino acids long. V was pared by 4 bases and J by 4 bases, with 9 bases of the junction left unmatched. Germline CDR1 reads SQVTM; CDR2 reads ANQGSEA. Full variable domain (missing parts from reference TRBV29-1 and TRBJ1-1): SAVISQKPSRDICQRGTSLTIQCQVDSQVTMMFWYRQQPGQSLTLIATANQGSEATYESGFVIDKFPISRPNLTFSTLTVSNMSPEDSSIYLCSVARGGLGTEAFFGQGTRLTVV.

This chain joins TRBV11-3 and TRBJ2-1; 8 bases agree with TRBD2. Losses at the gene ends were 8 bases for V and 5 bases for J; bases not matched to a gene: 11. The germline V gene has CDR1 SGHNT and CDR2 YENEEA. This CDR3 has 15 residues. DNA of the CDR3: TGTGCCAGCGACTCCCTCCGGGGGGGCCACAATGAGCAGTTCTTC. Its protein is CASDSLRGGHNEQFF. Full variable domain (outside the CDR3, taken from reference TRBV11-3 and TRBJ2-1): EAGVVQSPRYKIIEKKQPVAFWCNPISGHNTLYWYLQNLGQGPELLIRYENEEAVDDSQLPKDRFSAERLKGVDSTLKIQPAELGDSAVYLCASDSLRGGHNEQFFGPGTRLTVL.

The CDR3 sequence: CASKPTSGGGYTF. In DNA form, the CDR3 reads TGTGCCAGCAAACCGACATCTGGGGGTGGCTACACCTTC. The chain is built from TRBV27 and TRBJ1-2; D perhaps matches TRBD1 (5 bases). Per germline, CDR1 MNHEY and CDR2 SMNVEV (reference sequence). The length of the CDR3 is 13 residues. Trimming pared 7 bases from V and 7 bases from J, leaving 16 bases between.

Here the CDR3 DNA reads TGTGCCAGCAGCGGCGACAGGATGAATTCACCCCTCCACTTT. Translating gives CASSGDRMNSPLHF. The chain couples TRBV7-9 to TRBJ1-6, with a weak D call TRBD1 (6 bases). The CDR3 loop spans 14 amino acids. V lost 5 bases, J lost 7 bases, and 12 bases lay in between. Germline V gene data show CDR1 as SEHNR and CDR2 as FQNEAQ (reference sequence).

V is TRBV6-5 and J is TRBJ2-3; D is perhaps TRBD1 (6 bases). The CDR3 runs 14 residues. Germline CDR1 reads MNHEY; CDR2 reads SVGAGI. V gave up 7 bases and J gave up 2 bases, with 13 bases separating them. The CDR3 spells CASKQTGLTDTQYF. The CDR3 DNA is TGTGCCAGCAAACAGACAGGCCTCACAGATACGCAGTATTTT.

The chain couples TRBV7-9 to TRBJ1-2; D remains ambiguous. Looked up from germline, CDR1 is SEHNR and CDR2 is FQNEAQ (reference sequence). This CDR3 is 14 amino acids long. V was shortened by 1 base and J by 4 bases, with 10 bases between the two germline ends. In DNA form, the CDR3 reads TGTGCCAGCAGCTTAGGGACGGTCCTCTATGGCTACACCTTC. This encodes CASSLGTVLYGYTF. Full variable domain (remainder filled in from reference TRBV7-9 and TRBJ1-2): DTGVSQNPRHKITKRGQNVTFRCDPISEHNRLYWYRQTLGQGPEFLTYFQNEAQLEKSRLLSDRFSAERPKGSFSTLEIQRTEQGDSAMYLCASSLGTVLYGYTFGSGTRLTVV.

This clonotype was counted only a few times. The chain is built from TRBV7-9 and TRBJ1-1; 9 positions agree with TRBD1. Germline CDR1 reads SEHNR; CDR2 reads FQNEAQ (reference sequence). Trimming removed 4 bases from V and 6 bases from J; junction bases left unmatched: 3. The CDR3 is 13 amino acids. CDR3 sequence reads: CASSSDRGAEAFF. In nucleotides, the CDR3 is TGTGCCAGCAGCTCGGACAGGGGAGCTGAAGCTTTCTTT.

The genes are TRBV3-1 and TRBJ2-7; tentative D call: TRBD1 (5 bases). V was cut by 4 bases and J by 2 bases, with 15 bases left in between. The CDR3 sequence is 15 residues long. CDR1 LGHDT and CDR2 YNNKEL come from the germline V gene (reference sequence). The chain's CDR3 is CASSPGRQFTYEQYF. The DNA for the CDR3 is TGTGCCAGCAGCCCCGGGCGACAGTTCACCTACGAGCAGTACTTC.

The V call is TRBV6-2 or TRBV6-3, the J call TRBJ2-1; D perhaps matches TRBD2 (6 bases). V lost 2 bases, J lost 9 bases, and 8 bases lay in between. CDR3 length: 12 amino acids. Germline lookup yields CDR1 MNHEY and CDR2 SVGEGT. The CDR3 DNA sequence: TGTGCCAGCAGTTACATGGGGGGTGAGCAGTTCTTC. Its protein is CASSYMGGEQFF.